The next 3 T cell receptor beta chains were all read from a single sample in a study of T-cell reconstitution after alpha-beta-depleted transplantation in children. Preparation of the TCRbeta library involved a method that used unique molecular identifiers. TCRdb re-called the PCR reads through MiXCR, storing one row per CDR3 protein. In the table there are hundreds of thousands of distinct CDR3 sequences, roughly 15% of which are singletons. Material: PBMCs, mostly from graft donor cells, obtained 360 days after TCRalphabeta/CD19-depleted stem cell transplant. The receptors derive from a male patient aged 5 to 17 who had a stem cell transplant for acute lymphoblastic leukemia, so the T cells may come from the graft donor.

The sample holds a few counts of this clonotype. The V and J genes are TRBV30 and TRBJ2-2; TRBD1 matches at 9 bases. This CDR3 contains 15 residues. Unmatched junction bases numbered 5, after V lost 2 bases and J lost 4 bases. Germline V gene data show CDR1 as GTSNPN and CDR2 as SVGIG (reference sequence). DNA for the CDR3: TGTGCCTGGAGTCGGGACAGGGCTTTCACCGGGGAGCTGTTTTTT. Translated, it gives CAWSRDRAFTGELFF.

The chain recombines TRBV5-1 with TRBJ2-3; 9 bases agree with TRBD1. Germline CDR1 is SGHRS and CDR2 is YFSETQ. The CDR3 has 15 amino acids. V lost 2 bases, J lost 1 base, and 2 bases stayed unmatched. CDR3 loop: CASSFWDRGTDTQYF. The CDR3 DNA sequence: TGCGCCAGCAGCTTCTGGGACAGGGGCACAGATACGCAGTATTTT.

The chain uses TRBV9 and TRBJ2-2; 7 bases align to TRBD2. Per germline, CDR1 SGDLS and CDR2 YYNGEE. This CDR3 is 16 amino acids long. The ends lost 0 bases at V and 4 bases at J; junction bases unmatched: 6. CDR3 region: CASSVEVAGGTGELFF. Written as DNA, the CDR3 is TGTGCCAGCAGCGTAGAAGTAGCGGGCGGCACCGGGGAGCTGTTTTTT.